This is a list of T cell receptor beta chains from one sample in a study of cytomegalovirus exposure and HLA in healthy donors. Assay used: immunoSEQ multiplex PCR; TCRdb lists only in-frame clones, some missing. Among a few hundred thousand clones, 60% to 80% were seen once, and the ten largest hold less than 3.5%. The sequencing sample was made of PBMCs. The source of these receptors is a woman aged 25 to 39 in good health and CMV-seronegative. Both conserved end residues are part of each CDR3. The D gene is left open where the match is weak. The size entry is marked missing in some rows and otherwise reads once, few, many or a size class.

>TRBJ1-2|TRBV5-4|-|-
CASSPIGTSYGYTF
TGTGCCAGCAGCCCGATAGGGACTTCCTATGGCTACACCTTC
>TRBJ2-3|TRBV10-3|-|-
CAISEVGVRTDTQYF
TGTGCCATCAGTGAAGTAGGGGTTCGGACAGATACGCAGTATTTT
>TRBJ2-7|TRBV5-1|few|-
CASSSLSSYEQYF
TGCGCCAGCAGCTCCCTGAGCTCCTACGAGCAGTACTTC
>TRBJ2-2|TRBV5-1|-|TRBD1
CASSLYGTGSTGELFF
TGCGCCAGCAGCTTGTATGGGACAGGGAGCACCGGGGAGCTGTTTTTT
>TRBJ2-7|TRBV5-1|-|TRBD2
CASSPGTRGEQYF
TGCGCCAGCAGCCCGGGGACTAGAGGCGAGCAGTACTTC
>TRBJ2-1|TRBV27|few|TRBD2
CASTRGRGNEQFF
TGTGCCAGCACCCGAGGGAGGGGCAATGAGCAGTTCTTC
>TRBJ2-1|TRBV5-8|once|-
CASWEGGGYNEQFF
TGTGCCAGCTGGGAGGGAGGGGGCTACAATGAGCAGTTCTTC
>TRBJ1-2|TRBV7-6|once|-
CASSLYGAVHGGYTF
TGTGCCAGCAGCTTATATGGAGCCGTCCACGGGGGCTACACCTTC
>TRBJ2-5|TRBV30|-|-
CAWSPGSVETQYF
TGTGCCTGGAGTCCGGGGTCTGTAGAAACCCAGTACTTC
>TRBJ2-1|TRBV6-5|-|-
CASSYESPSYNEQFF
TGTGCCAGCAGTTACGAGTCGCCCTCCTACAATGAGCAGTTCTTC
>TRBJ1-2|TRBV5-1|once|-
CASSLGGSNYGYTF
TGCGCCAGCAGCCTTGGGGGCTCTAACTATGGCTACACCTTC
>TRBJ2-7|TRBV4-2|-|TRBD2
CASSKSGGDAYEQYF
TGTGCCAGCAGCAAAAGTGGGGGGGATGCCTACGAGCAGTACTTC
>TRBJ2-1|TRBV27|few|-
CASSLSLRPAYNEQFF
TGTGCCAGCAGTTTATCACTACGCCCGGCCTACAATGAGCAGTTCTTC
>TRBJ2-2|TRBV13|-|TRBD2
CASSSRLAGDTGELFF
TGTGCCAGCAGTTCCCGGCTAGCGGGGGACACCGGGGAGCTGTTTTTT
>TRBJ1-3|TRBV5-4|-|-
CASSLNPQGNTIYF
TGTGCCAGCAGCTTAAACCCACAGGGAAACACCATATATTTT
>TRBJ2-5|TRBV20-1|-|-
CSAHLDPPQYF
TGCAGTGCTCACCTAGATCCTCCCCAGTACTTC
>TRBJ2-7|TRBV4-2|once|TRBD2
CASSQDPSGLAGGESNEQYF
TGTGCCAGCAGCCAAGATCCCTCCGGACTAGCGGGAGGGGAATCTAACGAGCAGTACTTC
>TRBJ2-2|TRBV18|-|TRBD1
CASSPALKGQVNTGELFF
TGTGCCAGCTCACCAGCATTAAAAGGACAGGTGAACACCGGGGAGCTGTTTTTT
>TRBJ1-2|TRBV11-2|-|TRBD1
CVSSSSIGQVYGYTF
TGTGTCAGCAGCTCCTCGATAGGACAGGTTTATGGCTACACCTTC
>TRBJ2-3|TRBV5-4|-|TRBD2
CASSFSGGEDTQYF
TGTGCCAGCAGCTTTAGCGGGGGGGAAGATACGCAGTATTTT
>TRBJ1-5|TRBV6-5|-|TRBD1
CASSLGQDDQPQHF
TGTGCCAGCAGTTTAGGACAGGACGATCAGCCCCAGCATTTT
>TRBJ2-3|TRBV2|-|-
CASSAYADTQYF
TGTGCCAGCAGTGCCTATGCAGATACGCAGTATTTT
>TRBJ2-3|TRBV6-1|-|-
CASSSWGGLADTQYF
TGTGCCAGCAGTTCCTGGGGGGGCCTGGCAGATACGCAGTATTTT
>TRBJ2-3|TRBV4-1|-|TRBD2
CASSFRTGGGRADTQYF
TGCGCCAGCAGCTTTCGGACCGGGGGGGGCAGGGCAGATACGCAGTATTTT
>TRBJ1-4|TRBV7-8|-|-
CASSFAGSEKLFF
TGTGCCAGCAGCTTCGCGGGGAGCGAAAAACTGTTTTTT
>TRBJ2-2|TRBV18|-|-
CASSLFAGTNTGELFF
TGTGCCAGCTCACTCTTCGCAGGGACTAACACCGGGGAGCTGTTTTTT
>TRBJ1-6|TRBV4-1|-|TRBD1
CASSRITGATVKNSPLHF
TGCGCCAGCAGCCGCATCACAGGGGCGACAGTTAAAAATTCACCCCTCCACTTT
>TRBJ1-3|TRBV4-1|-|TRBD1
CASSRTGDPGNTIYF
TGCGCCAGCAGCCGCACAGGGGACCCTGGAAACACCATATATTTT
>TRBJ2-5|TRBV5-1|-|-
CASSLRGARTAETQYF
TGCGCCAGCAGCTTGCGGGGGGCTAGGACTGCGGAGACCCAGTACTTC
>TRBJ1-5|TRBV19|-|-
CASSQGQPQHF
TGTGCCAGTAGTCAGGGGCAGCCCCAGCATTTT
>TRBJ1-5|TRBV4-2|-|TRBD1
CASSIQKQGNQPQHF
TGTGCCAGCAGCATCCAAAAACAGGGGAATCAGCCCCAGCATTTT
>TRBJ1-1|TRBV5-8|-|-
CASKKGGGTEAFF
TGTGCCAGCAAAAAAGGGGGGGGCACTGAAGCTTTCTTT
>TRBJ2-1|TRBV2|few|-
CASTPYNEQFF
TGTGCCAGCACCCCTTACAATGAGCAGTTCTTC
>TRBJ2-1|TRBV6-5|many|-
CASSYSGVLVNEQFF
TGTGCCAGCAGTTACTCCGGGGTTCTGGTGAATGAGCAGTTCTTC
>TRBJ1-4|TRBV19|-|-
CASSTPGGRGTNEKLFF
TGTGCCAGTAGCACCCCGGGGGGGAGAGGAACTAATGAAAAACTGTTTTTT
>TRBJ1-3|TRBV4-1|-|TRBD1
CASSRATGPSGNTIYF
TGCGCCAGCAGCCGAGCGACAGGGCCCTCTGGAAACACCATATATTTT
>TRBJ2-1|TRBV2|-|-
CASSDEYNEQFF
TGTGCCAGCAGTGACGAGTACAATGAGCAGTTCTTC
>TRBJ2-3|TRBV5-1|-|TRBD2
CASSPLGTSGGTDTQYF
TGCGCCAGCAGCCCCCTAGGGACTAGCGGCGGCACAGATACGCAGTATTTT
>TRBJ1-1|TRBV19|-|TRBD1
CASSIWGDRGAFF
TGTGCCAGTAGTATCTGGGGGGACAGGGGAGCTTTCTTT
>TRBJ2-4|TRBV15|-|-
CATRETGLNIQYF
TGTGCCACCAGGGAGACAGGATTGAACATTCAGTACTTC